This section outlines one TCR beta chain sequence together with its context. Its antigen is undetermined. This entry belongs to a study of cytomegalovirus exposure and HLA in healthy donors. The CDR3 extends over 14 amino acids. From germline, CDR1 is SGHRS and CDR2 YFSETQ. V trimming: 2 bases; J trimming: 9 bases; junction bases outside the gene matches: 8. General observations from the study: Reported performance of the classifier showed diagnosis of cytomegalovirus status with high specificity and sensitivity.

TCRdb's table, derived via immunoSEQ multiplex PCR, lists solely in-frame clones and lacks some. The table shows fewer than 150,000 clones, with almost 90% occurring only once. This chain connects TRBV5-1 to TRBJ1-1; 9 bases are a match to TRBD1. The origin of this receptor is a woman aged 18-30 years in good health and CMV-seropositive. The specimen sequenced was PBMCs. CDR3 DNA sequence: TGCGCCAGCAGCTTAAATCCGGGACAGGGACAAGCTTTCTTT. This encodes CASSLNPGQGQAFF.